This TCR beta chain emerged from a study of T cells in Graves' hyperthyroidism and ophthalmopathy. Regions amplified from RNA transcripts were the TCR beta CDR3 regions. HTBI primers drove first-round RT-PCR of the TCR CDR3. TCRdb analysed the multiplex PCR reads with MiXCR anew, one entry per CDR3 protein. The sample contains approximately 530,000 distinct CDR3 sequences, approximately 16% of which appear only once. CDR1 MNHEY and CDR2 SMNVEV come from the germline V gene (reference sequence). The CDR3 is 15 residues long. Unmatched junction bases numbered 8, after V lost 5 bases and J lost 7 bases. This clonotype was recorded at least ten times.

Sequenced material: blood. The receptor comes from a woman under 30 with Graves' hyperthyroidism. The chain employs TRBV27 and TRBJ2-1; 10 bases fit TRBD2. DNA for the CDR3: TGTGCCAGCAGTCTAGCGGGAGACATTACGAATGAGCAGTTCTTC. Amino acids: CASSLAGDITNEQFF.